Each of the 19 T cell receptor beta chains below was sequenced from the same sample in a study of blood T cells in healthy people across ages. Combining a sample-barcoded 5' primer with a J-beta primer mix, a second PCR ran for about 7 to 12 cycles. Via MiXCR, TCRdb re-called the 5' RACE reads, giving one row per CDR3 protein. There are over 600,000 distinct CDR3 sequences in the sample; 35% to 50% occur only once, and about 32% lies in the top ten. Sequencing used blood. These receptors all stem from a man older than 75 in good health.

This clonotype was found many times. The J gene is TRBJ2-5, the V gene TRBV7-2, with TRBD2 matching over 10 bases. V trimming: 1 base; J trimming: 1 base; junction bases outside the gene matches: 3. CDR3 length: 16 amino acids. Germline lookup yields CDR1 SGHTA and CDR2 FQGNSA. CDR3: CASSLGPSGGQETQYF. DNA of the CDR3: TGTGCCAGCAGCTTAGGGCCTAGCGGGGGCCAAGAGACCCAGTACTTC.

This clonotype has just a few counts. The V call is TRBV3-1, the J call TRBJ2-4; 9 bases are shared with TRBD1. The CDR3 spans 13 residues. Germline CDR1 is LGHDT and CDR2 is YNNKEL (reference sequence). J lost 7 bases, V lost 6 bases, and 4 bases had no gene match. As DNA, the CDR3 is TGTGCCAGCAGACGAACAGGGGGCAACATTCAGTACTTC. As protein: CASRRTGGNIQYF.

Details on this clonotype: Mismatch with germline at one junction end may stem from a read error. The chain couples TRBV2 to TRBJ2-1; D tentatively reads TRBD1 or TRBD2 (7 bases each). The V gene's germline CDR1 is SNHLY and CDR2 FYNNEI. CDR3 size: 14 residues. DNA of the CDR3: TGTGCCTGCAGACAGGGTACTTCTAGCGGAGTGGAGTTCTTC. It yields the protein CACRQGTSSGVEFF. The variable domain in full, with the rest retrieved from reference TRBV2 and TRBJ2-1, is EPEVTQTPSHQVTQMGQEVILRCVPISNHLYFYWYRQILGQKVEFLVSFYNNEISEKSEIFDDQFSVERPDGSNFTLKIRSTKLEDSAMYFCACRQGTSSGVEFFGPGTRLTVL.

The chain links TRBV15 to TRBJ1-2; no definite D call. This CDR3 contains 13 residues. V was trimmed by 0 bases and J by 3 bases, leaving 5 bases between them. Germline-derived CDR1 and CDR2 are LNHNV and YYDKDF (reference sequence). For the CDR3, the DNA is TGTGCCACCAGCAGAGACAGGTACTATGGCTACACCTTC. This translates into CATSRDRYYGYTF.

This clonotype came up a few times. CDR3 sequence reads: CASSQGANTGELFF. DNA for the CDR3: TGTGCCAGCAGCCAGGGAGCGAACACCGGGGAGCTGTTTTTT. The chain is built from TRBV11-2 and TRBJ2-2; either TRBD1 or TRBD2 may fit D (5 bases each). With 5 bases removed from V and 0 bases from J, the gap between germline ends came to 7 bases. The length of the CDR3 is 14 residues. Germline V gene lookup returns CDR1 SGHAT and CDR2 FQNNGV.

This clonotype was seen once. The genes are TRBV3-1 and TRBJ2-1; 10 bases are a match to TRBD2. Germline CDR1 reads LGHDT; CDR2 reads YNNKEL (reference sequence). CDR3 length equals 16 residues. Trimming took 0 bases from V and 9 from J; bases not matched to a gene: 8. The chain's CDR3 is CASSQDVAGGRGEQFF. In DNA form, the CDR3 reads TGTGCCAGCAGCCAAGATGTAGCGGGGGGCCGGGGTGAGCAGTTCTTC.

V gene TRBV4-2 combines with J gene TRBJ1-2; D might be TRBD1 (5 bases). V lost 0 bases to trimming and J lost 9 bases, with 14 bases between them. This CDR3 region has 14 residues. CDR1 and CDR2 (germline): LGHNA, YNFKEQ. DNA of the CDR3: TGTGCCAGCAGCCAAGATCTCCTGGGGCTTAGCTACACCTTC. Amino acids: CASSQDLLGLSYTF.

V gene TRBV10-3 combines with J gene TRBJ2-1; maybe TRBD2 (6 bases). The CDR3 covers 12 residues. V was cut by 6 bases and J by 9 bases, with 12 bases left in between. The V gene's germline CDR1 is ENHRY and CDR2 SYGVKD. DNA of the CDR3: TGTGCCATCAGCCGACTAGATCGTGAGCAGTTCTTC. Residues: CAISRLDREQFF.

About this clonotype itself: The germline gene is not matched at one end of the junction; a read error may be the cause. The CDR3 DNA follows: TGTGCCAGCAGCTTAGGGGGAAGCTCCTATAATTCACCCCTCCACTTT. It specifies CASSLGGSSYNSPLHF. The chain joins TRBV12-3 or TRBV12-4 to TRBJ1-6; maybe TRBD1 (6 bases). The CDR3 length is 16 residues.

This clonotype was detected only once. The chain carries TRBV7-9 and TRBJ2-1; D gene unclear. Near its end, the DNA agrees better with TRBJ2-7, so the J call may be wrong. Germline values: CDR1 SEHNR, CDR2 FQNEAQ (reference sequence). The CDR3 extends over 15 amino acids. The CDR3 spells CASSAPEDSYNEQYF. The DNA for the CDR3 is TGTGCCAGCAGCGCTCCCGAAGACTCCTACAATGAGCAGTACTTC.

Only a few counts were recorded for this clonotype. The chain uses TRBV7-2 and TRBJ2-7, with a possible D match to TRBD2 (6 bases). Germline CDR1 reads SGHTA; CDR2 reads FQGNSA. With 6 bases removed from V and 0 bases from J, the gap between germline ends came to 12 bases. The CDR3 is 14 residues long. This chain's CDR3 is CASRVGGSSYEQYF. CDR3 coding DNA: TGTGCCAGCAGGGTGGGGGGAAGCTCCTACGAGCAGTACTTC.

The chain uses TRBV7-9 and TRBJ2-1; D gene uncertain. This CDR3 spans 14 amino acids. The V and J ends lost 1 base and 13 bases respectively, with 17 bases between them. Germline CDR1 and CDR2: SEHNR and FQNEAQ (reference sequence). CDR3 DNA: TGTGCCAGCAGCTTAGGGGAAGTGTTGGAGACCCAGTTCTTC. Translated: CASSLGEVLETQFF.

This clonotype was counted at least ten times. The chain employs TRBV15 and TRBJ2-5; a weak D match, TRBD2 (5 bases). V lost 0 bases and J lost 2, with 13 bases in between. This CDR3 is 16 amino acids long. The germline gives CDR1 LNHNV, CDR2 YYDKDF (reference sequence). DNA of the CDR3: TGTGCCACCAGCAGAGATGCGGGCCTGAAACAAGAGACCCAGTACTTC. Protein sequence: CATSRDAGLKQETQYF.

This chain joins TRBV9 and TRBJ1-2; the D is unclear. The germline V gene encodes CDR1 SGDLS and CDR2 YYNGEE. The germline V and J ends were trimmed by 0 bases and 2 bases, with 8 bases remaining between them. The CDR3 has 14 residues. The CDR3 sequence: CASSVGSGNYGYTF. The CDR3 DNA is TGTGCCAGCAGCGTAGGTTCGGGAAACTATGGCTACACCTTC.

This chain links TRBV5-8 with TRBJ1-1, with D possibly TRBD1 on 5 matching bases. The CDR3 is 13 residues long. Trimming took 5 bases from V and 6 from J, leaving 14 bases between them. CDR1 and CDR2 (germline): SGHTS, YDEGEE. CDR3 in amino acids: CASRGRGFAEAFF. The CDR3 DNA reads TGTGCCAGCAGGGGACGGGGTTTCGCTGAAGCTTTCTTT.

This clonotype was found many times. The rearrangement uses TRBV7-9 and TRBJ2-3; D is uncertain. Trimming stripped 2 bases from V and 2 bases from J, with 2 bases between. This CDR3 spans 12 amino acids. CDR1 is SEHNR, CDR2 FQNEAQ, per germline (reference sequence). The CDR3 sequence is CASSLPTDTQYF. The CDR3, as DNA: TGTGCCAGCAGCTTACCCACAGATACGCAGTATTTT.

The CDR3 bases are TGTGCCAGCAGTTTCCGGGACAGACCTAACTATGGCTACACCTTC. Its protein product is CASSFRDRPNYGYTF. This chain joins TRBV12-3 or TRBV12-4 and TRBJ1-2; 7 bases agree with TRBD1. The CDR3 sequence is 15 residues long. V lost 3 bases, J lost 0 bases, and 4 bases stayed unmatched.

This chain connects TRBV6-1 to TRBJ1-2; D remains ambiguous. From germline, CDR1 is MNHNS and CDR2 SASEGT. The CDR3 has 14 residues. The V end lost 10 bases, the J end lost 8 bases, and 23 bases lay between the germline ends. The CDR3: CAILLGRMMEGYTF. CDR3 bases: TGTGCCATCCTCCTCGGACGGATGATGGAGGGCTACACCTTC.

The CDR3 sequence: CASSTGTEISPLHF. The CDR3 DNA is TGTGCCAGCAGTACCGGTACGGAGATTTCACCCCTCCACTTT. The gene calls are TRBV2 and TRBJ1-6; no clear D gene. Trimming removed 5 bases at V and 9 bases at J, with 14 bases between. Per germline, CDR1 SNHLY and CDR2 FYNNEI. The CDR3 runs 14 residues.